The sequence of this T cell receptor (beta chain) was determined in a study of blood T cell repertoires in COVID-19. As handled by the study authors: By means of reference gene primer amplification, nucleated cell counts were estimated. Here immunoSEQ multiplex PCR was the method, and the copy in TCRdb shows in-frame clones only, minus some. The V and J calls and clone size were taken over from that table, and D and trimming were inferred from the DNA. Here the sample spans around 240,000 clones, about 82% being singletons. The J segment lost 8 bases and the V segment lost 2 bases, leaving 8 bases of the junction unmatched. This CDR3 region has 15 residues. The germline V gene encodes CDR1 MGHRA and CDR2 YSYEKL. The participants were between roughly 18 and 100 years old and came from under 25 US areas.

The chain has TRBV4-1 and TRBJ1-4; TRBD1 matches 7 bases. The TCR originated in a woman aged 45-65 years who had recovered from COVID-19. The sequenced sample consisted of PBMCs or T cells enriched from blood (not recorded which). The CDR3 sequence is CASSQTGVPLEKLFF. The DNA for the CDR3 is TGCGCCAGCAGCCAAACAGGGGTTCCCCTAGAAAAACTGTTTTTT.